This is a list of T cell receptor beta chains from one sample in a study of vaccination and CD4 T cells after COVID-19. Their target antigens are unknown. TCRdb redid the calling of the PCR reads with MiXCR, one entry per CDR3 protein. The sample carries 15,000 to 20,000 distinct CDR3 sequences, around 60% recorded once. Sequencing was done on a sample of CD4+ T cells from blood, cultured in vitro. These receptors were taken from a human donor who had recovered from COVID-19. The CDR3 runs from the conserved cysteine through the conserved F or W. D genes are given only for firm matches. Clone size is not always given. Where it is, it says once, few, many or a class for expanded clones.

cdr3_nt	cdr3_aa	d_call	clone_size	j_call	v_call
TGTGCCAGCAGAATAGCCGGGACAGGGGGCCGTGTTGAAGCTTTCTTT	CASRIAGTGGRVEAFF	TRBD1	once	TRBJ1-1	TRBV28
TGCAGTGCTAACCGGGAGTCCAATCAGCCCCAGCATTTT	CSANRESNQPQHF	-	-	TRBJ1-5	TRBV20-1
TGTGCCAGCAGTCCGGGACTAGCGGGACCCCAAAAGCAGTTCTTC	CASSPGLAGPQKQFF	TRBD2	-	TRBJ2-1	TRBV27
TGTGCCAGCAAAGGGACAGGACAAACTGAAGCTTTCTTT	CASKGTGQTEAFF	TRBD1	-	TRBJ1-1	TRBV2
TGTGCCAGCAGTTTCGGGGGGGGATCCTACAATGAGCAGTTCTTC	CASSFGGGSYNEQFF	TRBD2	-	TRBJ2-1	TRBV25-1
TGTGCCAGCAGCTTGTCGACAGGACTCCAAGAGACCCAGTACTTC	CASSLSTGLQETQYF	-	-	TRBJ2-5	TRBV5-5
TGTGCCAGCAGCTGGAAAGAGACCCAGTACTTC	CASSWKETQYF	-	few	TRBJ2-5	TRBV7-2
TGTGCCAGTAGCCGACAGGGGGCGAATGAGCAGTTCTTC	CASSRQGANEQFF	TRBD1	-	TRBJ2-1	TRBV19
TGTGCCAGCAGTTACCCCCCGGCAGATACGCAGTATTTT	CASSYPPADTQYF	-	-	TRBJ2-3	TRBV6-2/TRBV6-3
TGTGCCAGCAGCGAACAAACAGGAAGGGCTGAAGCTTTCTTT	CASSEQTGRAEAFF	-	few	TRBJ1-1	TRBV2
TGTGCCAGCAGTGAACTGGGGCTAGCGGGCATTGAGACCCAGTACTTC	CASSELGLAGIETQYF	TRBD2	once	TRBJ2-5	TRBV2
TGTGCCAGTAGGGACAGTCCTAATAGCAATCAGCCCCAGCATTTT	CASRDSPNSNQPQHF	-	few	TRBJ1-5	TRBV19
TGCAGTGCTCTTTACAGCAGCCAACCCCAGCGGTACTTC	CSALYSSQPQRYF	-	-	TRBJ2-7	TRBV20-1
TGTGCCAGCAGCCTCACTCTAGCGGGAGGTGAGACCCAGTACTTC	CASSLTLAGGETQYF	TRBD2	-	TRBJ2-5	TRBV7-2
TGTGCCACCAGTTACACAGACACGCAGTATTTT	CATSYTDTQYF	-	few	TRBJ2-3	TRBV24-1
TGTGCCAGCAGTTTTCCGCCAGGGGCGGGCGGCTACACCTTC	CASSFPPGAGGYTF	-	-	TRBJ1-2	TRBV28
TGTGCCACCAGTGATTTAGGGCAGGGGGTTAGAAGTGAGCAGTTCTTC	CATSDLGQGVRSEQFF	TRBD1	-	TRBJ2-1	TRBV24-1
TGTGCCAGCAGTTACTCGATTGTGGACCCGGCGGGGACTGAAGCTTTCTTT	CASSYSIVDPAGTEAFF	-	-	TRBJ1-1	TRBV6-5
TGCAGTGCCTCCGCAGGGCATCGGTACGAGCAGTACTTC	CSASAGHRYEQYF	-	-	TRBJ2-7	TRBV20-1
TGTGCCAGCAGCGGCGGCCGTAACTATGGCTACACCTTC	CASSGGRNYGYTF	-	-	TRBJ1-2	TRBV11-2
TGCAGCGGGGGACTAGCGAGCACAGATACGCAGTATTTT	CSGGLASTDTQYF	TRBD2	-	TRBJ2-3	TRBV29-1
TGTGCCAGCAGCGGGGACAGTGGGGAAAACACCATATATTTT	CASSGDSGENTIYF	TRBD1	-	TRBJ1-3	TRBV9
TGCAGTGCCTTTACTAGCGGGAGTGGAGCAGATACGCAGTATTTT	CSAFTSGSGADTQYF	TRBD2	few	TRBJ2-3	TRBV20-1
TGTGCCAGCCGAAGCCAGACCCTACCATCCTACAATGAGCAGTTCTTC	CASRSQTLPSYNEQFF	-	once	TRBJ2-1	TRBV27
TGCGCCAGCAGCTTGGCCGGGCAGAGCTCTGGGGCCAACGTCCTGACTTTC	CASSLAGQSSGANVLTF	-	-	TRBJ2-6	TRBV5-1
TGTGCCACCAGCACCTGGACAGACACTGAAGCTTTCTTT	CATSTWTDTEAFF	-	-	TRBJ1-1	TRBV15
TGCGCCAGCAGCTACGACAGGGACCAAGGACAAGAGACCCAGTACTTC	CASSYDRDQGQETQYF	TRBD1	-	TRBJ2-5	TRBV4-1
TGTGCCAGCAGACGGACAGCCGGGGGGGGGCCCCAGCATTTT	CASRRTAGGGPQHF	-	-	TRBJ1-5	TRBV7-8
TGTGCCAGCAGTTCCCGGGGCAGCTCTGGGGCCAACGTCCTGACTTTC	CASSSRGSSGANVLTF	-	-	TRBJ2-6	TRBV27
TGCAGTGTAAAGGCGGGAGACTACGAGCAGTACTTC	CSVKAGDYEQYF	TRBD2	-	TRBJ2-7	TRBV20-1
TGTGCCAGCAGCGTAGGTGCGGGCCTTAACACCGGGGAGCTGTTTTTT	CASSVGAGLNTGELFF	-	-	TRBJ2-2	TRBV9
TGCGCCAGCAGCCCGGACAGTTTCTCTGGGGCCAACGTCCTGACTTTC	CASSPDSFSGANVLTF	-	medium-sized	TRBJ2-6	TRBV5-1
TGTGCCAGCAGACCAGGGGGGACAGGAGGCACTGAAGCTTTCTTT	CASRPGGTGGTEAFF	TRBD1	-	TRBJ1-1	TRBV28
TGCGCCAGCAGCCAAGATAGCTCAGGACATTTGAACACTGAAGCTTTCTTT	CASSQDSSGHLNTEAFF	-	-	TRBJ1-1	TRBV4-1
TGCGCCAGCAGCCAAGACGGGCAGCGTAATCAGCCCCAGCATTTT	CASSQDGQRNQPQHF	-	-	TRBJ1-5	TRBV4-1
TGTGCCAGCAGTTACCGCCGGGAGCCGGTTTACCCCCAGCATTTT	CASSYRREPVYPQHF	-	few	TRBJ1-5	TRBV6-5
TGTGCTAGCGGGGTAAATCAGCCCCAGCATTTT	CASGVNQPQHF	-	-	TRBJ1-5	TRBV6-1
TGTGCCAGTAGTATCCTTAGCGGGAGCGCCTACAATGAGCAGTTCTTC	CASSILSGSAYNEQFF	TRBD2	-	TRBJ2-1	TRBV19
TGCAGTGCTCTCAACACGTGGGGAAACGGGGAGCTGTTTTTT	CSALNTWGNGELFF	-	-	TRBJ2-2	TRBV20-1
TGTGCCAGCAGCCCAACTAGGCGGGAGACCCAGTACTTC	CASSPTRRETQYF	-	once	TRBJ2-5	TRBV11-3
TGCGCCAGCACTCCGACAGGGAGAAATTCACCCCTCCACTTT	CASTPTGRNSPLHF	TRBD1	few	TRBJ1-6	TRBV10-2
TGTGCCAGCAGGTCCGACAGGGGGCTGAGCTCCTACAATGAGCAGTTCTTC	CASRSDRGLSSYNEQFF	TRBD1	-	TRBJ2-1	TRBV7-9
TGCGCCAGCAGCTTGACAGGGGTAGGGGGAGAGACCCAGTACTTC	CASSLTGVGGETQYF	TRBD1	-	TRBJ2-5	TRBV5-1
TGTGCCACCAGCAGAGAGGTTGCCTACGAGCAGTACTTC	CATSREVAYEQYF	-	large	TRBJ2-7	TRBV15
TGCGCCAGCAGAACCCACCTAGCGGGAAACCGCCAAGAGACCCAGTACTTC	CASRTHLAGNRQETQYF	TRBD2	-	TRBJ2-5	TRBV4-1
TGTGCCATCAGTGCCGGGACAGGGGGACCCTACGAGCAGTACTTC	CAISAGTGGPYEQYF	TRBD1	-	TRBJ2-7	TRBV10-3
TGTGCCAGCAGTACAGAAGGGTATAGCAATCAGCCCCAGCATTTT	CASSTEGYSNQPQHF	-	-	TRBJ1-5	TRBV2